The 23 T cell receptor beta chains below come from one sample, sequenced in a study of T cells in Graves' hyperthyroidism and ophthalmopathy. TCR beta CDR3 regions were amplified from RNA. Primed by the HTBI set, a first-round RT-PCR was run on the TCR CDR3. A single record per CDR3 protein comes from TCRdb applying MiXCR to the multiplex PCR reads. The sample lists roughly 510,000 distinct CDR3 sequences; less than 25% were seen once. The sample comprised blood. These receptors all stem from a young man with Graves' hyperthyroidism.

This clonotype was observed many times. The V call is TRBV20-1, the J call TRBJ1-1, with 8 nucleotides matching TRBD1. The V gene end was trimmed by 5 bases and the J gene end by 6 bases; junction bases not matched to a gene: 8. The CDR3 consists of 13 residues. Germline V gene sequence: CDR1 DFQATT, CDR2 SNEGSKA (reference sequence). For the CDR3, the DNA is TGCAGTGCTTCATACCTACAGGGGGCTGAAGCTTTCTTT. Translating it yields CSASYLQGAEAFF.

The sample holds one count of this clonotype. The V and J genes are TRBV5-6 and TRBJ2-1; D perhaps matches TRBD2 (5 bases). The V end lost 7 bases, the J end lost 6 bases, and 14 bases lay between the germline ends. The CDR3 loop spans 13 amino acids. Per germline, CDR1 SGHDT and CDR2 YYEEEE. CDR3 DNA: TGTGCCAGCGGGCTAGCTATATCCAATGAGCAGTTCTTC. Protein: CASGLAISNEQFF.

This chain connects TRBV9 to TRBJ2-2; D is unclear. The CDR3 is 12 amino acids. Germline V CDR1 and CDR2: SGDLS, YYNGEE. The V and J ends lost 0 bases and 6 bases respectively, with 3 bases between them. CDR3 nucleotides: TGTGCCAGCAGCGTAGGCCCCGGGGAGCTGTTTTTT. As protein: CASSVGPGELFF.

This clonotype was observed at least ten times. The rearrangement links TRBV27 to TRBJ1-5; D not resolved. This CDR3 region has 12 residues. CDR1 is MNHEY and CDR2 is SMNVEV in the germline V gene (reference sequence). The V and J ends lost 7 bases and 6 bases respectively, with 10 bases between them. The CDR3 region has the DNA TGTGCCAGCATACTAGCTGGTCAGCCCCAGCATTTT. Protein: CASILAGQPQHF.

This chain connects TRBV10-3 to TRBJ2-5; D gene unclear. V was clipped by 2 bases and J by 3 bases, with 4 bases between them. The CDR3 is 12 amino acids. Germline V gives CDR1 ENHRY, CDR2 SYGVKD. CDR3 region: CAISEAEETQYF. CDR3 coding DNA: TGTGCCATCAGTGAGGCAGAAGAGACCCAGTACTTC.

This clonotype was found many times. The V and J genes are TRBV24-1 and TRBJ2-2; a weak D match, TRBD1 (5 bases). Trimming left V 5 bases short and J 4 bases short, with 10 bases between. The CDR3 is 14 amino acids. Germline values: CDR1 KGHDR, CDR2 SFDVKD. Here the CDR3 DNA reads TGTGCCACCAGTGGGGTACAGGTCACCGGGGAGCTGTTTTTT. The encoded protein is CATSGVQVTGELFF.

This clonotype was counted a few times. CDR3 protein: CASSQTTGAPPYSNQPQHF. In DNA form, the CDR3 reads TGCGCCAGCAGCCAAACGACAGGGGCCCCCCCTTATAGCAATCAGCCCCAGCATTTT. The chain uses TRBV4-1 and TRBJ1-5; 8 positions match TRBD1. Germline CDR1 MGHRA, CDR2 YSYEKL. V lost 2 bases, J lost 0 bases, and 12 bases stayed unmatched. CDR3 length equals 19 residues.

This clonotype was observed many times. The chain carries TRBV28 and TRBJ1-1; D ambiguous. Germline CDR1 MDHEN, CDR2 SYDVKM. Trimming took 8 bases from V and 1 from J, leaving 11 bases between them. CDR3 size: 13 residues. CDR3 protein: CASVRFSNTEAFF. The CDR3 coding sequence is TGTGCCAGCGTCCGATTTTCGAACACTGAAGCTTTCTTT.

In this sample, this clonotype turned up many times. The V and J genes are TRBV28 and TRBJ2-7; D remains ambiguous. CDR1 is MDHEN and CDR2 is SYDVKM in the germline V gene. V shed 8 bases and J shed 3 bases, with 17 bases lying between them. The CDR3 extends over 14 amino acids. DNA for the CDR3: TGTGCCAGCGGAAGTCCCGTCGGGCGCTACGAGCAGTACTTC. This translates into CASGSPVGRYEQYF.

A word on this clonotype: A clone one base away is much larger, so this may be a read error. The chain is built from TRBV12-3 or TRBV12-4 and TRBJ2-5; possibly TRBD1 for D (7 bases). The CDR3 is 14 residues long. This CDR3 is CASSFRPRGETKYF. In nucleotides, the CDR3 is TGTGCCAGCAGTTTTCGGCCCAGGGGGGAGACCAAGTACTTC.

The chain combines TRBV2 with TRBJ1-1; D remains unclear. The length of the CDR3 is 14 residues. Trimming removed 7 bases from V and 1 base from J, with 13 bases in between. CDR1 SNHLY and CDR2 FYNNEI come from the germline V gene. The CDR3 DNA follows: TGTGCCAGCAAAGACAACCCAGAGAACACTGAAGCTTTCTTT. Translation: CASKDNPENTEAFF.

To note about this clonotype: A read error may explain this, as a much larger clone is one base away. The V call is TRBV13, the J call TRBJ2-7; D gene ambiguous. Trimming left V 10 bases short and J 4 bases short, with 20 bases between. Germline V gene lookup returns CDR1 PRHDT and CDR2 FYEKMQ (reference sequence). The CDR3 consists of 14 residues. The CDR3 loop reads CAIRYGRTSYEQYF. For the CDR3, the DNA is TGTGCCATCAGATACGGACGGACGTCTTACGAGCAGTACTTC.

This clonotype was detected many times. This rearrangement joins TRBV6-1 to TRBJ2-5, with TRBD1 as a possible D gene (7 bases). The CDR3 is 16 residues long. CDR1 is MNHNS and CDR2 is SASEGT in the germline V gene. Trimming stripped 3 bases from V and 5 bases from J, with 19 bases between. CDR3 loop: CASSDLWRGPGETQYF. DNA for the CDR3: TGTGCCAGCAGTGATCTTTGGAGGGGGCCAGGGGAGACCCAGTACTTC.

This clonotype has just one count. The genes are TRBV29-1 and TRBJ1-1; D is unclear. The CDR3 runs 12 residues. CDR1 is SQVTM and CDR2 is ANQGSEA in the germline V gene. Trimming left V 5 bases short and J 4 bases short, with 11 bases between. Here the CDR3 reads CSVTEVGTEAFF. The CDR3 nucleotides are TGCAGCGTTACTGAGGTAGGCACTGAAGCTTTCTTT.

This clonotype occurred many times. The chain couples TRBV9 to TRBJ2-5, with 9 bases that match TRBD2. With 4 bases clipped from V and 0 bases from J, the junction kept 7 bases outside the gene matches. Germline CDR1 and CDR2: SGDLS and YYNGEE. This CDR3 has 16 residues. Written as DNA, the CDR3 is TGTGCCAGCAGCCGGGAAGCGGGGGGACACCAAGAGACCCAGTACTTC. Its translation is CASSREAGGHQETQYF.

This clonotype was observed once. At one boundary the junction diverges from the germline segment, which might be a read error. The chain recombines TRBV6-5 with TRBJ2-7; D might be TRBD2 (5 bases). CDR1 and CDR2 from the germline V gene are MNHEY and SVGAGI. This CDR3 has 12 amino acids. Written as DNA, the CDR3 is TGTGCCAGCAGATACTTCGAGGGCGAGCAGTACTTC. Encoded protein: CASRYFEGEQYF.

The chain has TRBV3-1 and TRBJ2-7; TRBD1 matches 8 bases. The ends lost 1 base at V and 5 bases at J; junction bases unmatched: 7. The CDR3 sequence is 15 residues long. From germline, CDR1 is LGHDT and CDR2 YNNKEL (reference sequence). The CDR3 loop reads CASSQGGTGVNEQYF. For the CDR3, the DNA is TGTGCCAGCAGCCAAGGCGGGACAGGTGTAAACGAGCAGTACTTC.

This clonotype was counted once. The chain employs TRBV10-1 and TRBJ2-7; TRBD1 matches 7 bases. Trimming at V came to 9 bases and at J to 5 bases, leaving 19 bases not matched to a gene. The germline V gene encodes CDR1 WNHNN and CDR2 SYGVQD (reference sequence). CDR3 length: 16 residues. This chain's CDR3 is CARNGVTGEVRHEQYF. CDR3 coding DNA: TGCGCCAGAAACGGGGTCACAGGGGAAGTTCGGCACGAGCAGTACTTC.

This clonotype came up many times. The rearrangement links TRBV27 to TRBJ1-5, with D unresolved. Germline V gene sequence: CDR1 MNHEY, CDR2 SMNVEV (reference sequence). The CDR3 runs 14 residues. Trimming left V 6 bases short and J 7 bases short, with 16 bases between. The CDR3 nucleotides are TGTGCCAGCAGCAAATATAGGAATGGGCAGCCCCAGCATTTT. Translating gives CASSKYRNGQPQHF.

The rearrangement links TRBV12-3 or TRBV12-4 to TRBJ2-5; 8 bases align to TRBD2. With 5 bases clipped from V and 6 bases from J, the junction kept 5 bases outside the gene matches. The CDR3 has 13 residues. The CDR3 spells CASSAGLVKTQYF. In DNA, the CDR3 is TGTGCCAGCAGTGCGGGACTAGTGAAGACCCAGTACTTC.

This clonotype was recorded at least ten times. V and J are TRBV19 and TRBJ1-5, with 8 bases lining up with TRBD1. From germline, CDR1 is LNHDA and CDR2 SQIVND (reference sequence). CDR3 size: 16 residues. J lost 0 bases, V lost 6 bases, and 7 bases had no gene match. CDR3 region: CASRDHRGNSNQPQHF. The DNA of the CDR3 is TGTGCCAGTAGGGATCACAGGGGGAATAGCAATCAGCCCCAGCATTTT.

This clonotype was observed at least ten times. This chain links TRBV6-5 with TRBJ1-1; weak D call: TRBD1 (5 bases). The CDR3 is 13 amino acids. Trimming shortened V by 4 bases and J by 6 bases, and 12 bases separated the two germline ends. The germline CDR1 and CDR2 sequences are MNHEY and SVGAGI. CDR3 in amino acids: CASSSPGTSEAFF. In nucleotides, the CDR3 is TGTGCCAGCAGTTCCCCCGGGACCTCTGAAGCTTTCTTT.

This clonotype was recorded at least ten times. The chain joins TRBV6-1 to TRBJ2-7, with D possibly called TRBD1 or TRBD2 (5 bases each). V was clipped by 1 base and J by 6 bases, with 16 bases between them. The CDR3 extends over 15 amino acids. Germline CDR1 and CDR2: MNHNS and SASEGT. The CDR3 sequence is CASSEGGSPVGEQYF. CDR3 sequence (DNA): TGTGCCAGCAGTGAAGGGGGGTCCCCGGTGGGCGAGCAGTACTTC.